This T cell receptor beta chain stems from a study of identical twins. The study's findings and limits: Findings came from cross-sectional statistics, without long-term follow-up of donors.

As to this clonotype: Its antigen is undetermined.

In TCRdb, the 5' RACE reads were re-called with MiXCR into one record per CDR3 protein. Of 450,000 to 650,000 distinct CDR3 sequences in the sample, around 15% are singletons; the top ten hold 0.44%. The CDR3 runs 13 residues. V lost 3 bases, J lost 7 bases, and 6 bases stayed unmatched. These sequences were also reported in another study, on yellow fever vaccine responses in identical twins. Turning to that study: Twins' vaccine T cell responses were reported to seem partly convergent and partly personalized.

Sequenced sample: CD4+ T cells sorted from blood. The chain carries TRBV12-3 or TRBV12-4 and TRBJ2-7, with 7 bases aligning to TRBD2. The sequence came from a woman younger than 30 in good health. The CDR3 spells CASSFAAGGEQYF. In DNA form, the CDR3 reads TGTGCCAGCAGTTTTGCTGCCGGGGGGGAGCAGTACTTC.